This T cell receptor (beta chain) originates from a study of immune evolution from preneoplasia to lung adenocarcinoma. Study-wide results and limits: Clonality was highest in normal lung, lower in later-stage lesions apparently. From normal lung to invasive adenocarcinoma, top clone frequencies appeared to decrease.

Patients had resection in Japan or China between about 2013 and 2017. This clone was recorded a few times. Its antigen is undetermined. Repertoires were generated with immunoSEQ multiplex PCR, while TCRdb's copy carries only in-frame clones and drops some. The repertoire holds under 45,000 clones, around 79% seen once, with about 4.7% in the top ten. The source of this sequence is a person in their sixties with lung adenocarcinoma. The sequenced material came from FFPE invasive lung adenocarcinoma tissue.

CDR3 residues: CASSYRYYNEQFF. The CDR3 DNA follows: TGTGCCAGCAGTTACCGCTACTACAATGAGCAGTTCTTC. This chain uses TRBV6-5 with TRBJ2-1; D ambiguous. The CDR3 extends over 13 amino acids. The germline CDR1 and CDR2 sequences are MNHEY and SVGAGI. With 2 bases removed from V and 3 bases from J, the gap between germline ends came to 5 bases.